A single sample gave rise to the 16 T cell receptor beta chains below, sequenced in a study of blood T cell repertoires in COVID-19. Method: immunoSEQ multiplex PCR; TCRdb's copy keeps in-frame clones and lacks some. The sample has about 200,000 clones, over 80% seen once; the top ten hold 27%. Sequences were obtained from peripheral blood. The receptors originated from a middle-aged man with acute or convalescent COVID-19.

This chain joins TRBV3-1 (or the pseudogene TRBV3-2) and TRBJ1-5; 7 positions match TRBD1. Germline trimming cut 3 bases from V and 6 bases from J; bases unmatched to any gene: 5. CDR1 and CDR2 from the germline V gene are LGHDT and YNNKEL (reference sequence). This CDR3 has 14 residues. The CDR3 protein is CASSQSAGGQPQHF. The DNA for the CDR3 is TGTGCCAGCAGCCAGTCGGCAGGGGGTCAGCCCCAGCATTTT.

This chain links TRBV4-1 with TRBJ2-1; TRBD2 matches 7 bases. The CDR3 consists of 16 residues. The trim removed 4 bases at V and 1 base at J, leaving 7 bases unmatched. Germline V lookup: CDR1 MGHRA, CDR2 YSYEKL. The CDR3 loop reads CASSPLGEGSYNEQFF. In nucleotides, the CDR3 is TGCGCCAGCAGCCCTCTCGGGGAGGGGTCCTACAATGAGCAGTTCTTC.

This chain links TRBV5-8 with TRBJ1-2; 7 nucleotides match TRBD1. CDR1 and CDR2 from the germline V gene are SGHTS and YDEGEE. V trimming: 4 bases; J trimming: 7 bases; junction bases outside the gene matches: 7. The length of the CDR3 is 13 residues. This CDR3 is CASSPGGYGGYTF. CDR3 DNA sequence: TGTGCCAGCAGCCCAGGGGGTTACGGTGGCTACACCTTC. The full variable domain, rest sourced from reference TRBV5-8 and TRBJ1-2, is EAGVTQSPTHLIKTRGQQATLRCSPISGHTSVYWYQQALGLGLQFLLWYDEGEERNRGNFPPRFSGRQFPNYSSELNVNALELEDSALYLCASSPGGYGGYTFGSGTRLTVV.

The V and J genes are TRBV7-8 and TRBJ2-5; maybe TRBD2 (5 bases). The CDR3 totals 13 residues. Germline V lookup: CDR1 SGHVS, CDR2 FQNEAQ. V was clipped by 5 bases and J by 3 bases, with 10 bases between them. The chain's CDR3 is CASSGRGKETQYF. The DNA for the CDR3 is TGTGCCAGCAGCGGAAGAGGGAAAGAGACCCAGTACTTC. Looking up the rest from reference TRBV7-8 and TRBJ2-5 gives the full variable domain: GAGVSQSPRYKVAKRGQDVALRCDPISGHVSLFWYQQALGQGPEFLTYFQNEAQLDKSGLPSDRFFAERPEGSVSTLKIQRTQQEDSAVYLCASSGRGKETQYFGPGTRLLVL.

The gene calls are TRBV6-5 and TRBJ1-2; 8 nucleotides align to TRBD1. J was trimmed by 11 bases and V by 0 bases; bases with no gene match: 11. CDR3 length: 15 residues. Germline V gene lookup returns CDR1 MNHEY and CDR2 SVGAGI. CDR3 coding DNA: TGTGCCAGCAGTTACTCGATACAGGCAGGGGGCAGTTACACCTTC. Protein product: CASSYSIQAGGSYTF.

The V and J genes are TRBV5-6 and TRBJ2-7, with 8 positions matching TRBD2. The V gene end was trimmed by 5 bases and the J gene end by 2 bases; junction bases not matched to a gene: 9. This CDR3 comprises 15 residues. Germline V lookup: CDR1 SGHDT, CDR2 YYEEEE. In DNA, the CDR3 is TGTGCCAGCAGGGCTGAGACTAGCGTTACCTACGAGCAGTACTTC. It codes for CASRAETSVTYEQYF.

The chain combines TRBV19 with TRBJ2-7, with D perhaps matching TRBD2 (7 bases). The V end was cut by 4 bases, the J end by 4 bases, with 20 bases between. Germline V gene lookup returns CDR1 LNHDA and CDR2 SQIVND (reference sequence). This CDR3 region has 16 residues. Written as DNA, the CDR3 is TGTGCCAGTAGTACCCCAGGGGCGGGAGTCGCGTACGAGCAGTACTTC. It translates to CASSTPGAGVAYEQYF.

This clone has just one count. This rearrangement joins TRBV10-3 to TRBJ2-1; D possibly corresponds to TRBD2 (5 bases). V shed 0 bases and J shed 9 bases, with 9 bases lying between them. Germline V lookup: CDR1 ENHRY, CDR2 SYGVKD. This CDR3 comprises 13 residues. CDR3 amino acids: CAISESTEAEQFF. In DNA, the CDR3 is TGTGCCATCAGTGAGTCAACGGAGGCTGAGCAGTTCTTC.

The gene calls are TRBV3-1 (or the pseudogene TRBV3-2) and TRBJ2-7; 7 bases fit TRBD2. The germline V gene has CDR1 LGHDT and CDR2 YNNKEL (reference sequence). V dropped 3 bases and J dropped 6; count of bases not matched to a gene: 11. The CDR3 loop spans 15 amino acids. The CDR3 nucleotides are TGTGCCAGCAGCCACGTTCGGACTAGTACGGGCGAGCAGTACTTC. Protein product: CASSHVRTSTGEQYF.

DNA of the CDR3: TGCGCCAGCAGCTTCCGAAGCGGGAGGTATGCTTCCTACAATGAGCAGTTCTTC. Its protein product is CASSFRSGRYASYNEQFF. The genes are TRBV4-3 and TRBJ2-1, with 9 bases fitting TRBD2. CDR1 is LGHNA and CDR2 is YSLEER in the germline V gene. V was pared by 5 bases and J by 1 base, with 12 bases of the junction left unmatched. The CDR3 spans 18 residues.

The rearrangement joins TRBV27 to TRBJ1-2; 10 bases fit TRBD1. With 2 bases clipped from V and 2 bases from J, the junction kept 2 bases outside the gene matches. Germline CDR1 MNHEY, CDR2 SMNVEV (reference sequence). The CDR3 runs 15 residues. The CDR3 reads CASSLRTGGNYGYTF. The CDR3 DNA is TGTGCCAGCAGTTTACGGACAGGGGGAAACTATGGCTACACCTTC.

The chain recombines TRBV5-3 with TRBJ1-5, with D possibly being TRBD1 (6 bases). TRBV5-3 is classed as an ORF, of uncertain function. The CDR3 totals 13 residues. Here the CDR3 reads CASPGAGWQPQHF. The CDR3 DNA is TGTGCTAGTCCAGGGGCAGGATGGCAGCCCCAGCATTTT.

This clone was detected once. V and J are TRBV5-4 and TRBJ2-7; TRBD1 aligns across 7 bases. Unmatched junction bases numbered 3, after V lost 4 bases and J lost 2 bases. The CDR3 spans 13 residues. The germline gives CDR1 SGHNT, CDR2 YYREEE (reference sequence). This chain's CDR3 is CASSQTGPYEQYF. The DNA for the CDR3 is TGTGCCAGCAGCCAGACAGGGCCCTACGAGCAGTACTTC.

This clone has just a few counts. The gene calls are TRBV6-2 or TRBV6-3 and TRBJ1-1; 12 positions agree with TRBD1. Germline lookup yields CDR1 MNHEY and CDR2 SVGEGT. The length of the CDR3 is 13 residues. The V and J ends lost 4 bases and 11 bases, in that order; junction bases with no gene match: 5. The CDR3 DNA reads as TGTGCCAGCAGTTTGGGACAGGGGGCTGGGGCTTTCTTT. Translated, it gives CASSLGQGAGAFF.

The rearrangement uses TRBV5-1 and TRBJ2-3; 7 bases agree with TRBD2. The germline CDR1 and CDR2 sequences are SGHRS and YFSETQ. This CDR3 spans 15 amino acids. The ends lost 4 bases at V and 0 bases at J; junction bases unmatched: 5. The CDR3 region is CASSQRRGSTDTQYF. CDR3 bases: TGCGCCAGCAGCCAGCGGCGGGGGAGCACAGATACGCAGTATTTT. Combining the CDR3 with reference TRBV5-1 and TRBJ2-3 gives the whole variable domain KAGVTQTPRYLIKTRGQQVTLSCSPISGHRSVSWYQQTPGQGLQFLFEYFSETQRNKGNFPGRFSGRQFSNSRSEMNVSTLELGDSALYLCASSQRRGSTDTQYFGPGTRLTVL.

This chain uses TRBV27 with TRBJ2-2, with 8 bases that match TRBD2. CDR1 and CDR2 (germline): MNHEY, SMNVEV (reference sequence). Germline trimming cut 7 bases from V and 0 bases from J; bases unmatched to any gene: 4. This CDR3 has 15 amino acids. CDR3 residues: CASTRLASNTGELFF. In DNA, the CDR3 is TGTGCCAGCACTAGACTAGCGTCGAACACCGGGGAGCTGTTTTTT.